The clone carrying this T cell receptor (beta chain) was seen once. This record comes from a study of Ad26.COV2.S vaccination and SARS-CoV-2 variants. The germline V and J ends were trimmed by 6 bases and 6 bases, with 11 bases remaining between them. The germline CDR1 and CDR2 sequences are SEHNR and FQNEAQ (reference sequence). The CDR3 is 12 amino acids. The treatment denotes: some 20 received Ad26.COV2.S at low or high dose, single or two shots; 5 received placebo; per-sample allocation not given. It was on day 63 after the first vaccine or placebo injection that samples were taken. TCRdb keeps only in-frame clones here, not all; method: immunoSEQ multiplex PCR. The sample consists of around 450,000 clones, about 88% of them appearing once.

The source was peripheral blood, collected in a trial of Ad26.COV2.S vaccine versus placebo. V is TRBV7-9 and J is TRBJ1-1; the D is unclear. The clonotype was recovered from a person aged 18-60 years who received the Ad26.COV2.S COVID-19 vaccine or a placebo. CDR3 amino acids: CASSISSSEAFF. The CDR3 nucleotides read TGTGCCAGCAGTATCTCCTCCTCTGAAGCTTTCTTT.